This entry concerns a single T cell receptor beta chain. During active infection, Seattle patients enrolled and were then monitored through disease. Germline trimming cut 7 bases from V and 8 bases from J; bases unmatched to any gene: 4. This CDR3 comprises 11 residues. CDR1 and CDR2 from the germline V gene are SQVTM and ANQGSEA. The data are from a study of blood T cell repertoires in COVID-19. The overall study: Spain, Italy and the United States supplied samples that represented acute and convalescent COVID-19. PBMCs, B-cell-depleted T cells, or T cells were the source of the cDNA or gDNA that made up the material.

The data were produced by immunoSEQ multiplex PCR, yet TCRdb's version contains in-frame clones alone and is incomplete. The sample includes a few hundred thousand clones, about 90% of them seen just once. The chain carries TRBV29-1 and TRBJ2-1; 8 bases agree with TRBD1. The sequence came from a woman in her twenties or thirties with COVID-19, enrolled during active disease. The material sequenced was peripheral blood. The CDR3 loop reads CSADRGHEQFF. The DNA for the CDR3 is TGCAGCGCCGACAGGGGACATGAGCAGTTCTTC.